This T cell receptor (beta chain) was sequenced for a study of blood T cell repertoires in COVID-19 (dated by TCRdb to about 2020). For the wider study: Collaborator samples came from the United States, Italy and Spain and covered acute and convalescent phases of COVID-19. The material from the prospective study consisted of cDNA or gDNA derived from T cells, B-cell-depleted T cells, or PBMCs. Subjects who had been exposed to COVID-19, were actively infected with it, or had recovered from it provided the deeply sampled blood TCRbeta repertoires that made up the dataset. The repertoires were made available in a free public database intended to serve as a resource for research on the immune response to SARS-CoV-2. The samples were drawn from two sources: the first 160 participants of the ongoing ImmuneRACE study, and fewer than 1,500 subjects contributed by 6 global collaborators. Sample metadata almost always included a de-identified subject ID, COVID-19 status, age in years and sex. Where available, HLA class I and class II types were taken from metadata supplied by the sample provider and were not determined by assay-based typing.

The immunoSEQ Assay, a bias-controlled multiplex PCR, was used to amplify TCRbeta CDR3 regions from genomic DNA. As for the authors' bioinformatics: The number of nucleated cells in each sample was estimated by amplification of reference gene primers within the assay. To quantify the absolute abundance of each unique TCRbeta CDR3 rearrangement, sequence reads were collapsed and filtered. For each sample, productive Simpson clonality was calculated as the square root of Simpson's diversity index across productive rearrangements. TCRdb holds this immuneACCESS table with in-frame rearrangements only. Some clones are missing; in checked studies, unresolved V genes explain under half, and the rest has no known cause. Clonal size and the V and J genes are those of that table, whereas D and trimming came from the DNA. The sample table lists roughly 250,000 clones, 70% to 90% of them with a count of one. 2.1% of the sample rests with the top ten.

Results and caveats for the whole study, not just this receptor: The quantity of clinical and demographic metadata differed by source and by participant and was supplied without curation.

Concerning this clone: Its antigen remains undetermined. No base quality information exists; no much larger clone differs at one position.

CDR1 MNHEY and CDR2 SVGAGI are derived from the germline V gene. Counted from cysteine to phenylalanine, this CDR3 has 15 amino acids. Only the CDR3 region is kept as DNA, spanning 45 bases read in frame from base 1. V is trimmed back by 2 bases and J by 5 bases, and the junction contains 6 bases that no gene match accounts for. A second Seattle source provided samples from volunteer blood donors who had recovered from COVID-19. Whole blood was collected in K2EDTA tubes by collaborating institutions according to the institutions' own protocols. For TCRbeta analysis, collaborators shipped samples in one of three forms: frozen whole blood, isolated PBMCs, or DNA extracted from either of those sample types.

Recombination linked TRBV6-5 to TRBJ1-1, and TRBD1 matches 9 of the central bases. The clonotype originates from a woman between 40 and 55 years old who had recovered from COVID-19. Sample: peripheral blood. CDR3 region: CASSYTGQGWTEAFF. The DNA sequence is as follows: TGTGCCAGCAGTTACACCGGACAGGGGTGGACTGAAGCTTTCTTT.